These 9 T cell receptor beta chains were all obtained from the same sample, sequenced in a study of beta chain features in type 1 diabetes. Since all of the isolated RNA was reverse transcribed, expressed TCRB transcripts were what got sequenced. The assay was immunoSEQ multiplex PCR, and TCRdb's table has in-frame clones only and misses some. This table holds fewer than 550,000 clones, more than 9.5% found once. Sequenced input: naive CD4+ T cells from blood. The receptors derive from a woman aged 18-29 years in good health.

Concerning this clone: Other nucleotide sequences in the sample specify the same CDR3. CDR3: CASSRGTGELFF. Written as DNA, the CDR3 is TGTGCCAGCAGTAGGGGTACCGGGGAGCTGTTTTTT. The V call is TRBV7-3, the J call TRBJ2-2, with a tentative D call TRBD1 (5 bases). The CDR3 loop spans 12 amino acids. The germline CDR1 and CDR2 sequences are SGHTA and FQGTGA. V was pared by 6 bases and J by 5 bases, with 7 bases between.

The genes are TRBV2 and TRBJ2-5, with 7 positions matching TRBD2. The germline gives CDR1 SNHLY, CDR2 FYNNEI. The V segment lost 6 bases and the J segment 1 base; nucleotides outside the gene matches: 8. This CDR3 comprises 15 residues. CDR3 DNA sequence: TGTGCCAGCAGACCCTCTACGGGGGGCCAAGAGACCCAGTACTTC. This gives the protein CASRPSTGGQETQYF. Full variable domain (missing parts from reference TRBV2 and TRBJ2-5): EPEVTQTPSHQVTQMGQEVILRCVPISNHLYFYWYRQILGQKVEFLVSFYNNEISEKSEIFDDQFSVERPDGSNFTLKIRSTKLEDSAMYFCASRPSTGGQETQYFGPGTRLLVL.

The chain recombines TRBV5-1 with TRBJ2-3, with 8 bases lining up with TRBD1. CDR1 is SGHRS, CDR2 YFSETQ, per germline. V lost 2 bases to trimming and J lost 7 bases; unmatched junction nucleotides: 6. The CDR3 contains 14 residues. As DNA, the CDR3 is TGCGCCAGCAGCTTAGGGCAGGGGGCTAATACGCAGTATTTT. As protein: CASSLGQGANTQYF.

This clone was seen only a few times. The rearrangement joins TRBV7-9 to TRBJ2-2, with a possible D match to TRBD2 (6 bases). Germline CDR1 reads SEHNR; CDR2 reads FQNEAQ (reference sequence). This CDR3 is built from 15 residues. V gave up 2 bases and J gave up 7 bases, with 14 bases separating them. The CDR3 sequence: CASSLRGTGGGELFF. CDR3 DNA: TGTGCCAGCAGCTTACGGGGGACCGGTGGCGGGGAGCTGTTTTTT.

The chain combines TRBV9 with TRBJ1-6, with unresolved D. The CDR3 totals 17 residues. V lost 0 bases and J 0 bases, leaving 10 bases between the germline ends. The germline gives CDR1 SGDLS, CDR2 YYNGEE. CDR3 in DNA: TGTGCCAGCAGCGTAGTCCCCCAGAGCTCCTATAATTCACCCCTCCACTTT. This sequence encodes CASSVVPQSSYNSPLHF.

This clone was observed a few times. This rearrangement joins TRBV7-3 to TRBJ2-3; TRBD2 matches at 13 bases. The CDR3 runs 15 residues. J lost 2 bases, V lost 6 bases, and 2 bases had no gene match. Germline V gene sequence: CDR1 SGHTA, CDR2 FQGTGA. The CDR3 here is CASRGTSGITDTQYF. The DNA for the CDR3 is TGTGCCAGCAGGGGGACTAGCGGGATCACAGATACGCAGTATTTT.

In nucleotides, the CDR3 is TGTGCCAGCAGAAAAGGAATGGGCAATCAGCCCCAGCATTTT. This translates into CASRKGMGNQPQHF. The chain uses TRBV27 and TRBJ1-5; the D is unclear. CDR3 length: 14 residues. Germline V gene sequence: CDR1 MNHEY, CDR2 SMNVEV (reference sequence). The V end was cut by 6 bases, the J end by 2 bases, with 11 bases between.

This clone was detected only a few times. The DNA of the CDR3 is TGCGCCAGCAGCCAAGGCCGCGGGCTAACTAATGAAAAACTGTTTTTT. Protein: CASSQGRGLTNEKLFF. J is TRBJ1-4 and V is TRBV4-3; D not certain. In germline, CDR1 is LGHNA, CDR2 YSLEER. This CDR3 spans 16 amino acids. V lost 1 base, J lost 1 base, and 10 bases lay in between.

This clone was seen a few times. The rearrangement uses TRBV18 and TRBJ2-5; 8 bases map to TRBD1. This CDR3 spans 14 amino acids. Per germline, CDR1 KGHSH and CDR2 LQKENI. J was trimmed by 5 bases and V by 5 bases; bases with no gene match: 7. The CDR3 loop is CASSSRTGFETQYF. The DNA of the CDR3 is TGTGCCAGCTCATCGCGGACAGGGTTTGAGACCCAGTACTTC.